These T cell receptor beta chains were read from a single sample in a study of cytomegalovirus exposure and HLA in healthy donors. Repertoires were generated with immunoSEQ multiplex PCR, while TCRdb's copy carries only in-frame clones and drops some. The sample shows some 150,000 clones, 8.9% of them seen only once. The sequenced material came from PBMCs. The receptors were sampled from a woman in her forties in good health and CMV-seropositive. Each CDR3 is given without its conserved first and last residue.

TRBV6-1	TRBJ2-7	ASTLTGGSYEQY
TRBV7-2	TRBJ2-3	ASSLGRSGGARTDTQY
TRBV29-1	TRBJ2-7	SVSVGSYEQY
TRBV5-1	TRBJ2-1	ASSLALRRSYNEQF
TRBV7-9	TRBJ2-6	ASSLANSIGANVLT
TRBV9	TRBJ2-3	ASSVVGGDADTQY
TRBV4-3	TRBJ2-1	ASSQEFRDEQF
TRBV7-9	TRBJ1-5	ASSSDSVNQPQH
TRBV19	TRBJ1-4	ASSILPGLSTEKLF
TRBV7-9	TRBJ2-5	ASSLGLAVQETQY
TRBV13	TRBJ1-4	ASSLAGQASEKLF
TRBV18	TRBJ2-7	ASSPPAGGSDEQY
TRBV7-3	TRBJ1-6	ASSLNSYNSPLH
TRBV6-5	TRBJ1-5	ASSRSQNSNQPQH
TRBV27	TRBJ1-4	ASSTLEGAGNEKLF
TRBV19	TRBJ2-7	ASSRGLVRSYEQY
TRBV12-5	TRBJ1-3	VPPDRDNTIY
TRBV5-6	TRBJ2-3	ASSLERGSTDTQY
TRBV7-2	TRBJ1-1	ASSFRTGVPTEAF
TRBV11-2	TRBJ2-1	ASTNLGGTSRDEQF
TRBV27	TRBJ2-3	ASSFHRGLGTDTQY
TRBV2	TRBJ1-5	ASLPDSENQPQH
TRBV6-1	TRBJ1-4	ASSVTTGGVRGNEKLF
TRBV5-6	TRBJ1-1	ASSRTGVNEAF
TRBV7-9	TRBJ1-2	ASSLSGTDRPNYGYT